A single sample gave rise to the 7 T cell receptor beta chains below, sequenced in a study of metastatic and nonmetastatic thyroid tumors. With MiXCR, TCRdb reprocessed the PCR reads. Seen here are roughly 6,600 clones, around 35% observed once, and the top ten hold roughly 13%. Thyroid surgery was preceded by no treatment in any patient. Input material: adjacent normal tissue. These receptors all stem from a female donor with papillary thyroid cancer or a benign thyroid nodule (not recorded which). Some clones in this sample may be carry-over from other donors' samples.

The genes are TRBV20-1 and TRBJ2-3; TRBD1 matches 7 bases. CDR1 is DFQATT and CDR2 is SNEGSKA in the germline V gene (reference sequence). Trimming removed 5 bases from V and 4 bases from J; junction bases left unmatched: 3. The CDR3 is 12 residues long. As DNA, the CDR3 is TGCAGTGCTGAAGACAGGGCAGATACGCAGTATTTT. This translates into CSAEDRADTQYF.

This clone has more than one count but fewer than ten. The gene calls are TRBV28 and TRBJ2-2; no clear D. V was pared by 1 base and J by 5 bases, with 5 bases between. Germline V lookup: CDR1 MDHEN, CDR2 SYDVKM. This CDR3 contains 13 residues. The CDR3 DNA sequence: TGTGCCAGCAGTTTATCCGCGACCGGGGAGCTGTTTTTT. It is translated as CASSLSATGELFF.

The chain recombines TRBV27 with TRBJ2-7; D unclear. Germline CDR1 is MNHEY and CDR2 is SMNVEV (reference sequence). The CDR3 is 13 residues long. V lost 5 bases to trimming and J lost 5 bases, with 13 bases between them. CDR3 nucleotide sequence: TGTGCCAGCAGTCCAACGGAGATCAACGAGCAGTACTTC. Protein sequence: CASSPTEINEQYF.

This clone was seen only a few times. This chain uses TRBV6-1 with TRBJ1-2, with 8 bases fitting TRBD1. Germline CDR1 MNHNS, CDR2 SASEGT. V lost 5 bases to trimming and J lost 4 bases; unmatched junction nucleotides: 6. The CDR3 consists of 14 residues. For the CDR3, the DNA is TGTGCCAGCAGTCCTCAGGGGGCGGGCTATGGCTACACCTTC. It encodes CASSPQGAGYGYTF.

The rearrangement joins TRBV19 to TRBJ2-7, with 9 bases identical to TRBD1. With V trimmed by 4 bases and J by 1 base, 8 bases remained unmatched. CDR1 and CDR2 from the germline V gene are LNHDA and SQIVND (reference sequence). The CDR3 consists of 16 residues. As DNA, the CDR3 is TGTGCCAGTAGTAGACGACCGGGACAGGGATCCTACGAGCAGTACTTC. Translation: CASSRRPGQGSYEQYF.

V gene TRBV5-1 combines with J gene TRBJ2-7; D gene uncertain. V lost 4 bases and J lost 3, with 8 bases in between. CDR3 size: 12 residues. The germline gives CDR1 SGHRS, CDR2 YFSETQ. CDR3 sequence (DNA): TGCGCCAGCAGCCCAGACAACTACGAGCAGTACTTC. The encoded protein is CASSPDNYEQYF.

This clone qualifies as medium-sized (0.01 to 0.1%). J is TRBJ2-3 and V is TRBV20-1; 10 bases match TRBD1. Germline CDR1 is DFQATT and CDR2 is SNEGSKA (reference sequence). V was clipped by 3 bases and J by 2 bases; unmatched bases: 8. The CDR3 runs 16 residues. The CDR3 is CSASPWDRGSTDTQYF. The CDR3 DNA follows: TGCAGTGCTAGTCCTTGGGACAGGGGATCCACAGATACGCAGTATTTT.